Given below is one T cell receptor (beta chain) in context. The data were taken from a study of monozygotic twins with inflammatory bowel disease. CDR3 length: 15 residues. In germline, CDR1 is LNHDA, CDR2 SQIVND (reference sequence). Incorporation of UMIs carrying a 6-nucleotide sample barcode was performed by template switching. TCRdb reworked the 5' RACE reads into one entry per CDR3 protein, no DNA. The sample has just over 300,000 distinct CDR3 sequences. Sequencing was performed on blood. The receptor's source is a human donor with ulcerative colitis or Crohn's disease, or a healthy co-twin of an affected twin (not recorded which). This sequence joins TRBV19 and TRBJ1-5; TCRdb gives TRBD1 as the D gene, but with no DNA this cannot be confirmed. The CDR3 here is CASSIDPTGRQPQHF.